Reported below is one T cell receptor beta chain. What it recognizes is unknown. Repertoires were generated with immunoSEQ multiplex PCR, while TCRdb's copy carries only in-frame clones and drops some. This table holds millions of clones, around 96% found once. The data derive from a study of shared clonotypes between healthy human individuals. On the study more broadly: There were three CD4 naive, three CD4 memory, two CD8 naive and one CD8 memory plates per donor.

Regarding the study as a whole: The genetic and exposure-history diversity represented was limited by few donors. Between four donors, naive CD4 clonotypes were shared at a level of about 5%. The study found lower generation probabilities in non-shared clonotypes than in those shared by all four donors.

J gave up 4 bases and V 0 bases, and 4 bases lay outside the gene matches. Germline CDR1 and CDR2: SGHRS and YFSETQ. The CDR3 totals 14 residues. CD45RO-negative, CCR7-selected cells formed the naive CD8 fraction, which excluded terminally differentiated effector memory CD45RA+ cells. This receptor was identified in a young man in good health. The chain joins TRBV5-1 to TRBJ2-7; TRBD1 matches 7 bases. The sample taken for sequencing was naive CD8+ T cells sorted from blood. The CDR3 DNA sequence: TGCGCCAGCAGCTTGGATCCAGGGGGTTACGAGCAGTACTTC. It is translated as CASSLDPGGYEQYF. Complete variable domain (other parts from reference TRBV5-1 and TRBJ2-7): KAGVTQTPRYLIKTRGQQVTLSCSPISGHRSVSWYQQTPGQGLQFLFEYFSETQRNKGNFPGRFSGRQFSNSRSEMNVSTLELGDSALYLCASSLDPGGYEQYFGPGTRLTVT.